This record looks at one T cell receptor (beta chain) sequence and its context. Its antigen remains unidentified. This sample was taken from a study of T cell responses to AZD1222 COVID-19 vaccine. Overall study results and limits: Following two doses of AZD1222, Spike-specific TCR breadth and depth rose. All repertoire sampling was performed exclusively after the peak T cell response. Just a handful of AZD1222 recipients were seropositive at baseline.

Only in-frame clones appear in the TCRdb table, and some are missing; sequencing was by immunoSEQ multiplex PCR. The sample includes 85,000 to 130,000 clones, roughly 88% of them seen just once. Sample: peripheral blood, taken on day 0 of AZD1222 vaccination. The clonotype was recovered from an adult in good health.

CDR3 residues: CASSALNYGYTF. In DNA form, the CDR3 reads TGTGCCAGCAGTGCCCTAAACTATGGCTACACCTTC. The J gene is TRBJ1-2, the V gene TRBV28; D ambiguous. This CDR3 contains 12 residues. Germline assignment: CDR1 MDHEN and CDR2 SYDVKM. V lost 5 bases and J 2 bases, leaving 6 bases between the germline ends.